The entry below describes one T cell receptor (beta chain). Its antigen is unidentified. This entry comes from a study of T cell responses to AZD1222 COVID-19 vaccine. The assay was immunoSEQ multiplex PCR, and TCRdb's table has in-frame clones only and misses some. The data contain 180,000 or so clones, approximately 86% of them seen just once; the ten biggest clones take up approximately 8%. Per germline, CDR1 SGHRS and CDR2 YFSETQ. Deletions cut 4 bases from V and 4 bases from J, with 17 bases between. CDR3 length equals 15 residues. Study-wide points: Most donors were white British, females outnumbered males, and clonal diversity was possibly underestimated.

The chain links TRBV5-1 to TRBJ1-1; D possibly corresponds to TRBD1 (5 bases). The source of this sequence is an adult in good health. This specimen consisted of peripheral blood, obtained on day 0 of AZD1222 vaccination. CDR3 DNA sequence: TGCGCCAGCAGCCCGGTCGTTGGGGCCGCCACTGAAGCTTTCTTT. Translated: CASSPVVGAATEAFF.